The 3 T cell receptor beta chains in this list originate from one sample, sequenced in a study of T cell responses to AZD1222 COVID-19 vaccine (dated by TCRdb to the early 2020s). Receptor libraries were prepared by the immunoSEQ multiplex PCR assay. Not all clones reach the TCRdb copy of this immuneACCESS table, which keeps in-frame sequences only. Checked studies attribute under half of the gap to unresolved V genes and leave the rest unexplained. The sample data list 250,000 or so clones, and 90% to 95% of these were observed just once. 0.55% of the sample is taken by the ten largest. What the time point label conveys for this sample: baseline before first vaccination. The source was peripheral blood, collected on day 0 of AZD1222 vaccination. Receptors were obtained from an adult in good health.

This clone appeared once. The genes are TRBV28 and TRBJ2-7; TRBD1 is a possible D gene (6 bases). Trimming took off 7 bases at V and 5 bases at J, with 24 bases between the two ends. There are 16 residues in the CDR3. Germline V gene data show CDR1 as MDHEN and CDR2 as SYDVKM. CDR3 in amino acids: CASTTPTGGRADEQYF. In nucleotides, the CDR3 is TGTGCCAGCACCACGCCGACAGGCGGTAGGGCTGACGAGCAGTACTTC.

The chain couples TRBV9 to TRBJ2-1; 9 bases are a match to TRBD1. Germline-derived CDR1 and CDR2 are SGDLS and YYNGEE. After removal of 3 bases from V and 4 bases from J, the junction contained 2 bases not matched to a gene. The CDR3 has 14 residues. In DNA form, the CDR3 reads TGTGCCAGCAGCGCCGGGACAGGGTACAATGAGCAGTTCTTC. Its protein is CASSAGTGYNEQFF. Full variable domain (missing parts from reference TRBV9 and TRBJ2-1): DSGVTQTPKHLITATGQRVTLRCSPRSGDLSVYWYQQSLDQGLQFLIQYYNGEERAKGNILERFSAQQFPDLHSELNLSSLELGDSALYFCASSAGTGYNEQFFGPGTRLTVL.

CDR3 residues: CASSLISSGLYEQYF. The CDR3 bases are TGTGCCAGCAGTTTAATAAGTAGCGGCTTGTACGAGCAGTACTTC. The chain is built from TRBV28 and TRBJ2-7, with D perhaps matching TRBD2 (6 bases). Deletions cut 2 bases from V and 4 bases from J, with 15 bases between. Germline CDR1 reads MDHEN; CDR2 reads SYDVKM. This CDR3 has 15 residues.